Detailed here is one TCR beta chain. What it binds is unknown. This record comes from a study of T cells after yellow fever vaccination. TCRdb fed the 5' RACE reads into MiXCR, producing one record per CDR3 protein. The sample lists around 600,000 distinct CDR3 sequences, 9% to 15% occurring once. Notes on the study in general: Post-booster samples contained most primary-vaccination clones (just under 98% CD4, roughly 88% CD8). Researchers report a weaker secondary response that nonetheless peaked faster, day 5 versus 15.

This CDR3 spans 14 amino acids. In germline, CDR1 is LGHDT, CDR2 YNNKEL (reference sequence). The germline V and J ends were trimmed by 0 bases and 4 bases, with 9 bases remaining between them. The sequence was collected from a man under 40 who received the YFV17D yellow fever vaccine. The chain uses TRBV3-1 and TRBJ1-1, with no clear D. Material: PBMCs, obtained on the day of the yellow fever booster vaccination. The CDR3 DNA reads as TGTGCCAGCAGCCAAGATGGGGTTAGCACTGAAGCTTTCTTT. Its protein product is CASSQDGVSTEAFF.